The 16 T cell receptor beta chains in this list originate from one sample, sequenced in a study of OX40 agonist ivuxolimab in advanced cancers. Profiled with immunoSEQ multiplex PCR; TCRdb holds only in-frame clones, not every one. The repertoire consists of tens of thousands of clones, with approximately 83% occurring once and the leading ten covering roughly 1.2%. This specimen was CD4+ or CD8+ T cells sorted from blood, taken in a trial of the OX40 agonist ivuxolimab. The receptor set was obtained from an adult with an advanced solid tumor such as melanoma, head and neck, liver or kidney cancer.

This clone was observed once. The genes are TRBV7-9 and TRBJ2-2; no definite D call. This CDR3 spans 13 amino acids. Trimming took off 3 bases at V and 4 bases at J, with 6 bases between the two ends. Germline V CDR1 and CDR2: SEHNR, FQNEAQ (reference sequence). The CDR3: CASSFLATGELFF. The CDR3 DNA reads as TGTGCCAGCAGCTTCCTTGCCACCGGGGAGCTGTTTTTT.

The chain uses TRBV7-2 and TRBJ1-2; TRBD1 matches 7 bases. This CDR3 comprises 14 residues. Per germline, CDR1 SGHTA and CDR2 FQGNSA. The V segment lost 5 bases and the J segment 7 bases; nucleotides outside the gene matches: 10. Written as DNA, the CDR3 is TGTGCCAGCAGCCAGACAGGGTACGGGTTTGGCTACACCTTC. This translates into CASSQTGYGFGYTF.

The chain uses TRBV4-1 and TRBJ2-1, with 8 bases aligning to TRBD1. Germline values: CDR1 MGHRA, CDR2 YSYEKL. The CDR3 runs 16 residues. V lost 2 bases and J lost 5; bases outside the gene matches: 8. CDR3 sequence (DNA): TGCGCCAGCAGCCAACCCACACAGGGGGGAGACAATGAGCAGTTCTTC. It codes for CASSQPTQGGDNEQFF.

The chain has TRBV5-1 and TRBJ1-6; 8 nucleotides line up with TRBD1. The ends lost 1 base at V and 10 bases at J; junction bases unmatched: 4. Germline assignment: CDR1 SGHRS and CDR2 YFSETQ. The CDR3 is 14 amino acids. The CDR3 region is CASSLTGGDSPLHF. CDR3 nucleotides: TGCGCCAGCAGCTTGACAGGGGGGGACTCACCCCTCCACTTT.

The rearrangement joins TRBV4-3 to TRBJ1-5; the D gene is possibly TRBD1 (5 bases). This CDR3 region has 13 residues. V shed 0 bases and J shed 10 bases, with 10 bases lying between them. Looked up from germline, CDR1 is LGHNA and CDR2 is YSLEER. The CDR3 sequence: CASSQELDNPQHF. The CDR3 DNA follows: TGCGCCAGCAGCCAAGAGTTGGACAACCCCCAGCATTTT.

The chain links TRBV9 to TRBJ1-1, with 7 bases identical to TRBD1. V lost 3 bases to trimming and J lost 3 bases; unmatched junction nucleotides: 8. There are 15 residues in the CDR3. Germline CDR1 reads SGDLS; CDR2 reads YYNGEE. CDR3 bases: TGTGCCAGCAGCGGAACGACAGGGAGGGACACTGAAGCTTTCTTT. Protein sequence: CASSGTTGRDTEAFF.

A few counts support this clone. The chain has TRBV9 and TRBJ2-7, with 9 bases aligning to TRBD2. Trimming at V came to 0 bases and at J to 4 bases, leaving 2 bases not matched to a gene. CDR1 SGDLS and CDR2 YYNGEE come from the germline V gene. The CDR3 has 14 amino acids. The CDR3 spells CASSVGSGGYEQYF. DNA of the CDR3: TGTGCCAGCAGCGTAGGTAGCGGGGGATACGAGCAGTACTTC.

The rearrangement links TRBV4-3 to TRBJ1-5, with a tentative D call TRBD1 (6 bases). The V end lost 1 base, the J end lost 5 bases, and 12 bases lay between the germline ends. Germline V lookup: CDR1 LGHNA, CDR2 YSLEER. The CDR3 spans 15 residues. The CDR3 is CASSQARGYDQPQHF. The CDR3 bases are TGCGCCAGCAGCCAAGCCAGGGGTTATGATCAGCCCCAGCATTTT.

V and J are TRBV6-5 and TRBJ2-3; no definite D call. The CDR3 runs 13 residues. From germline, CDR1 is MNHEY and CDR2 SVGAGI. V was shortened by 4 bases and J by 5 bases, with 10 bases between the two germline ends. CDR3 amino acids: CASSSPVGDTQYF. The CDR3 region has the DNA TGTGCCAGCAGTTCCCCGGTGGGAGATACGCAGTATTTT.

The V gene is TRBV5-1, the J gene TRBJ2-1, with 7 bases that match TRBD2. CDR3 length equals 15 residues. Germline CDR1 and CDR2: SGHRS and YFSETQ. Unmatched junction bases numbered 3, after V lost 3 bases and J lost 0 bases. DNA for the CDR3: TGCGCCAGCAGCTCCGGGACTACCTCCTACAATGAGCAGTTCTTC. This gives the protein CASSSGTTSYNEQFF.

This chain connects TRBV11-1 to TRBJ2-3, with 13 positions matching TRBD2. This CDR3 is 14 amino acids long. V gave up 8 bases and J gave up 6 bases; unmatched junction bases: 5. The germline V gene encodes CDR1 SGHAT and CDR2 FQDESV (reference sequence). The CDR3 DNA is TGTGCCAGCTCCGGGACTAGCGGGGTGGATACGCAGTATTTT. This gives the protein CASSGTSGVDTQYF.

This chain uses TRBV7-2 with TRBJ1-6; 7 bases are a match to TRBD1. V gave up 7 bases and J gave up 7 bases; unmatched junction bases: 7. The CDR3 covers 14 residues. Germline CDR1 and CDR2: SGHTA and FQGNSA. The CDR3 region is CASTFGQENSPLHF. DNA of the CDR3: TGTGCCAGCACCTTCGGACAGGAGAATTCACCCCTCCACTTT.

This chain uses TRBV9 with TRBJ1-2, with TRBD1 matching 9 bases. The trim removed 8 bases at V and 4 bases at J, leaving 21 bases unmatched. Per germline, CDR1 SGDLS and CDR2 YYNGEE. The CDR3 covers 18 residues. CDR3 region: CASRRPDRGLGLFYGYTF. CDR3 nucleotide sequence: TGTGCCAGTCGAAGACCTGACAGGGGGTTAGGTCTTTTCTATGGCTACACCTTC.

The CDR3 spells CASLWTQYEQYF. The CDR3 nucleotides read TGTGCCAGCCTTTGGACTCAATACGAGCAGTACTTC. The chain employs TRBV2 and TRBJ2-7, with D tentatively TRBD2 (5 bases). The germline V and J ends were trimmed by 8 bases and 4 bases, with 12 bases remaining between them. Germline assignment: CDR1 SNHLY and CDR2 FYNNEI. This CDR3 is built from 12 residues.

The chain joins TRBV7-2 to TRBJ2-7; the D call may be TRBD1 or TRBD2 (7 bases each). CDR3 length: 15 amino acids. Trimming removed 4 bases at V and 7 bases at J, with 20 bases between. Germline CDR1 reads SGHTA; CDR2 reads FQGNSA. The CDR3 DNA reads TGTGCCAGCAGCTCCCAGGGGGGGTCGGTGGGAGAGCAGTACTTC. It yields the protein CASSSQGGSVGEQYF.

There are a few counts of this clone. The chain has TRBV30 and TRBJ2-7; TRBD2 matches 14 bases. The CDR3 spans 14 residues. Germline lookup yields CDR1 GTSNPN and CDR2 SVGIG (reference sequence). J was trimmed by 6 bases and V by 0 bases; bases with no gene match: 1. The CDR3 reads CAWSVGLAGAEQYF. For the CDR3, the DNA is TGTGCCTGGAGTGTGGGACTAGCGGGGGCCGAGCAGTACTTC.